This T cell receptor (beta chain) stems from a study of cytomegalovirus exposure and HLA in healthy donors. General study findings and limits: Association of a missense DCLRE1C variant with TCR beta V- and J-gene trimming was reported in a later analysis.

PCR was performed using 60 Vbeta and 13 Jbeta primers. Assay: immunoSEQ multiplex PCR; the TCRdb copy retains only in-frame clones and omits some. The data contain over 150,000 clones, around 69% of them singletons. Germline V gene lookup returns CDR1 MRHNA and CDR2 SNTAGT. This CDR3 region has 14 residues. Losses at the gene ends were 5 bases for V and 5 bases for J; bases not matched to a gene: 4. Concerning this clone: What it binds is unknown.

The sequencing sample was made of PBMCs. V and J are TRBV6-4 and TRBJ2-1; TRBD1 matches 9 bases. This sequence originates from a woman in her twenties or thirties in good health and CMV-seronegative. The CDR3 loop reads CASSSGQGNNEQFF. The DNA of the CDR3 is TGTGCCAGCAGTTCGGGACAGGGTAACAATGAGCAGTTCTTC.